This T cell receptor (beta chain) was profiled in a study of blood T cell repertoires in COVID-19. Profiled with immunoSEQ multiplex PCR; TCRdb holds only in-frame clones, not every one. The data hold 110,000 to 150,000 clones, with around 73% observed a single time. After removal of 3 bases from V and 2 bases from J, the junction contained 6 bases not matched to a gene. The CDR3 has 16 residues. CDR1 is SGHTA, CDR2 FQGNSA, per germline. This receptor was taken from a woman between 50 and 59 years old who had recovered from COVID-19. The chain has TRBV7-2 and TRBJ2-5, with 10 nucleotides matching TRBD2. Sequenced input: PBMCs or T cells enriched from blood (not recorded which). The CDR3 region has the DNA TGTGCCAGCAGCTTCGGACTAGCGGAATCTCAAGAGACCCAGTACTTC. Translation: CASSFGLAESQETQYF.